Below, 13 T cell receptor beta chains from the same sample are listed, as sequenced in a study of metastatic and nonmetastatic thyroid tumors. Prior to thyroid surgery, none of the patients had received any treatment. TCRdb re-called the PCR reads through MiXCR. The data hold 30,000 or so clones, with under 8% observed a single time. The sequenced sample was blood. Receptor source: a female donor with papillary thyroid cancer or a benign thyroid nodule (not recorded which). Some clones in this sample may be carry-over from other donors' samples.

The sample holds many counts of this clone. The chain links TRBV7-3 to TRBJ2-1, with no clear D. Trimming took 5 bases from V and 8 from J, leaving 22 bases between them. Germline CDR1 and CDR2: SGHTA and FQGTGA. The length of the CDR3 is 16 residues. The CDR3 sequence is CASSLGRRVGADEQFF. The CDR3 nucleotides are TGTGCCAGCAGCCTCGGCCGGAGAGTAGGTGCGGATGAGCAGTTCTTC.

This clone was recorded a few times. This chain links TRBV5-4 with TRBJ1-2; 7 positions match TRBD1. Per germline, CDR1 SGHNT and CDR2 YYREEE (reference sequence). The CDR3 runs 15 residues. The V segment lost 4 bases and the J segment 0 bases; nucleotides outside the gene matches: 6. CDR3 sequence reads: CASSTRTGPNYGYTF. CDR3 DNA: TGTGCCAGCAGCACCAGGACAGGACCTAACTATGGCTACACCTTC. The full variable domain, in which reference TRBV5-4 and TRBJ1-2 provide the parts outside the CDR3, is ETGVTQSPTHLIKTRGQQVTLRCSSQSGHNTVSWYQQALGQGPQFIFQYYREEENGRGNFPPRFSGLQFPNYSSELNVNALELDDSALYLCASSTRTGPNYGYTFGSGTRLTVV.

Turning to this clone: The junction and the germline gene differ at one end; a read error may be behind it. V and J are TRBV2 and TRBJ2-5, with TRBD2 matching 8 bases. CDR1 is SNHLY, CDR2 FYNNEI, per germline. There are 18 residues in the CDR3. The CDR3 region has the DNA TGTGCCGGCAGCCGCGAACCTCTAGCGGGTGGCGGGGGAGAGACCCAGTACTTC. Amino acid sequence: CAGSREPLAGGGGETQYF.

Comments on this clone: This could be a read error, since a much larger clone is one nucleotide away. Other DNA sequences of this sample code for an identical CDR3. The chain combines TRBV9 with TRBJ2-3; TRBD2 matches 7 bases. V shed 3 bases, J shed 4 bases, and the junction held 17 bases outside the gene matches. This CDR3 spans 18 amino acids. CDR1 is SGDLS and CDR2 is YYNGEE in the germline V gene. The CDR3 DNA follows: TGTGCCAGCAGCGCACCCATGGGGGAGGGGAAGCAAGCAGATACGCAGTATTTT. It specifies CASSAPMGEGKQADTQYF.

In its sample, this clone was seen many times. The chain employs TRBV11-1 and TRBJ1-2, with 7 positions matching TRBD1. Germline lookup yields CDR1 SGHAT and CDR2 FQDESV (reference sequence). Trimming at V came to 6 bases and at J to 3 bases, leaving 13 bases not matched to a gene. The CDR3 runs to 16 residues. CDR3 amino acids: CASRASVAGQHYGYTF. The CDR3, as DNA: TGTGCCAGCAGAGCCTCAGTGGCGGGACAGCACTATGGCTACACCTTC. Together with reference TRBV11-1 and TRBJ1-2, the CDR3 gives the full variable domain: EAEVAQSPRYKITEKSQAVAFWCDPISGHATLYWYRQILGQGPELLVQFQDESVVDDSQLPKDRFSAERLKGVDSTLKIQPAELGDSAMYLCASRASVAGQHYGYTFGSGTRLTVV.

The V gene is TRBV28, the J gene TRBJ1-6; TRBD1 agrees at 8 bases. Trimming took 3 bases from V and 6 from J; bases not matched to a gene: 10. This CDR3 has 17 residues. Germline-derived CDR1 and CDR2 are MDHEN and SYDVKM. The CDR3 protein is CASSLLGTGRINSPLHF. The CDR3 bases are TGTGCCAGCAGTTTGTTGGGGACAGGTCGTATTAATTCACCCCTCCACTTT.

At least ten counts were recorded for this clone. The chain recombines TRBV20-1 with TRBJ1-5; 8 positions match TRBD1. Germline V CDR1 and CDR2: DFQATT, SNEGSKA (reference sequence). This CDR3 has 15 residues. Trimming at V came to 1 base and at J to 4 bases, leaving 6 bases not matched to a gene. The CDR3 spells CSARADRGRNQPQHF. For the CDR3, the DNA is TGCAGTGCTAGAGCAGACAGGGGCAGGAATCAGCCCCAGCATTTT.

The table lists this clone with many counts. The genes are TRBV10-1 and TRBJ2-7, with 13 positions matching TRBD2. The trim removed 0 bases at V and 5 bases at J, leaving 1 base unmatched. Germline CDR1 is WNHNN and CDR2 is SYGVQD (reference sequence). The CDR3 length is 15 residues. CDR3 sequence: CASSESGTSGDEQYF. For the CDR3, the DNA is TGCGCCAGCAGTGAGTCCGGGACTAGCGGGGACGAGCAGTACTTC.

A word on this clone: One junction end does not reproduce the germline sequence, and a read error may be involved. The rearrangement uses TRBV30 and TRBJ1-1, with 9 positions matching TRBD1. The length of the CDR3 is 16 residues. The V gene's germline CDR1 is GTSNPN and CDR2 SVGIG (reference sequence). As DNA, the CDR3 is TGTGCCTGGAGAGGTTCCCAACAGGGGGCGAACAATGAAGCTTTCTTT. It codes for CAWRGSQQGANNEAFF.

This clone has more than one count but fewer than ten. This chain connects TRBV27 to TRBJ2-1; perhaps TRBD2 as D (7 bases). In germline, CDR1 is MNHEY, CDR2 SMNVEV (reference sequence). CDR3 length: 14 residues. The V gene lost 5 bases and the J gene lost 9 bases, with 17 bases spanning the gap. The CDR3 DNA reads as TGTGCCAGCAGTCAGGCGGGGGCGCGGAGTGAGCAGTTCTTC. Encoded protein: CASSQAGARSEQFF.

In this sample, this clone turned up many times. This chain links TRBV12-3 or TRBV12-4 with TRBJ2-3, with TRBD2 as a possible D gene (5 bases). The CDR3 extends over 13 amino acids. V lost 4 bases to trimming and J lost 2 bases, with 7 bases between them. DNA for the CDR3: TGTGCCAGCAGTTCCGGGAACACAGATACGCAGTATTTT. Protein: CASSSGNTDTQYF.

This clone was counted at least ten times. The chain employs TRBV6-1 and TRBJ2-1; TRBD1 might be the D (7 bases). The germline V gene has CDR1 MNHNS and CDR2 SASEGT. With 5 bases removed from V and 8 bases from J, the gap between germline ends came to 13 bases. The CDR3 spans 13 residues. CDR3 in DNA: TGTGCCAGCAGTCAGGGGGGAATGGATGAGCAGTTCTTC. Amino acids: CASSQGGMDEQFF.

The sample holds many counts of this clone. This chain connects TRBV18 to TRBJ1-5; D remains unclear. Germline V gene sequence: CDR1 KGHSH, CDR2 LQKENI. The CDR3 is 15 amino acids. The V end lost 3 bases, the J end lost 6 bases, and 15 bases lay between the germline ends. The CDR3 sequence is CASSPGGEVSQPQHF. The CDR3, as DNA: TGTGCCAGCTCACCCGGTGGGGAGGTGAGTCAGCCCCAGCATTTT.